The 29 T cell receptor beta chains below come from one sample, sequenced in a study of blood T cell repertoires in COVID-19. Measured with immunoSEQ multiplex PCR; TCRdb has only the in-frame clones, and not every one. This table has fewer than 150,000 clones, around 80% appearing once. The specimen was peripheral blood. The receptors derive from a man aged 60 to 75 who had recovered from COVID-19.

This chain joins TRBV23-1 and TRBJ2-5; maybe TRBD1 (8 bases). TRBV23-1 is an ORF; its function is uncertain. CDR3 size: 21 residues. Trimming stripped 0 bases from V and 5 bases from J, with 31 bases between. Here the CDR3 DNA reads TGCGCCAGCAGTCAATCGGGCGCAAGCCTGTACAGGGGGAGGGTACGGGAGACCCAGTACTTC. It translates to CASSQSGASLYRGRVRETQYF.

This clone was recorded only once. The chain uses TRBV27 and TRBJ1-1; 8 nucleotides align to TRBD1. CDR1 is MNHEY, CDR2 SMNVEV, per germline (reference sequence). The CDR3 spans 16 residues. The trim removed 6 bases at V and 3 bases at J, leaving 12 bases unmatched. In DNA form, the CDR3 reads TGTGCCAGCAGCTCCGGACAGGGTGGATGGGACACTGAAGCTTTCTTT. It specifies CASSSGQGGWDTEAFF.

The J gene is TRBJ2-7, the V gene TRBV3-1 (or the pseudogene TRBV3-2), with TRBD1 as a possible D gene (5 bases). Germline CDR1 LGHDT, CDR2 YNNKEL (reference sequence). V lost 0 bases and J 0 bases, leaving 15 bases between the germline ends. The CDR3 is 17 amino acids. The CDR3 is CASSQEPRAFSSYEQYF. CDR3 coding DNA: TGTGCCAGCAGCCAAGAACCCAGGGCCTTTAGCTCCTACGAGCAGTACTTC.

CDR3: CASNSAGQGGYGYTF. The CDR3 bases are TGTGCCAGTAACTCCGCTGGACAGGGCGGCTATGGCTACACCTTC. The V gene is TRBV19, the J gene TRBJ1-2; TRBD1 matches 8 bases. V shed 7 bases, J shed 4 bases, and the junction held 11 bases outside the gene matches. This CDR3 comprises 15 residues. Per the germline V gene, CDR1 is LNHDA and CDR2 is SQIVND (reference sequence).

This clone was observed a handful of times. This rearrangement joins TRBV28 to TRBJ2-2; TRBD2 is a possible D gene (6 bases). V was cut by 10 bases and J by 5 bases, with 17 bases left in between. CDR1 is MDHEN and CDR2 is SYDVKM in the germline V gene. The CDR3 loop spans 14 amino acids. The CDR3 DNA reads TGTGCCACCCGGCGAGCGGGCGGGACCGGGGAGCTGTTTTTT. Translation gives CATRRAGGTGELFF.

This clone appeared a few times. The chain has TRBV19 and TRBJ1-2; D not certain. Germline V gene data show CDR1 as LNHDA and CDR2 as SQIVND (reference sequence). Trimming cost V 3 bases and J 3 bases, with 11 bases left between them. The CDR3 is 14 residues long. The DNA of the CDR3 is TGTGCCAGTAGTATGCAGCCGAGGGACTATGGCTACACCTTC. The encoded protein is CASSMQPRDYGYTF.

There are many counts of this clone. V is TRBV28 and J is TRBJ2-1; TRBD2 agrees at 9 bases. This CDR3 region has 17 residues. V lost 3 bases to trimming and J lost 6 bases; unmatched junction nucleotides: 12. Germline V gene data show CDR1 as MDHEN and CDR2 as SYDVKM. CDR3 residues: CASSLVVEREAPNEQFF. Written as DNA, the CDR3 is TGTGCCAGCAGTTTGGTCGTTGAGCGGGAGGCGCCCAATGAGCAGTTCTTC.

This clone was seen more than once but under ten times. The chain uses TRBV9 and TRBJ2-2; 8 positions match TRBD2. Per the germline V gene, CDR1 is SGDLS and CDR2 is YYNGEE. CDR3 length: 15 amino acids. J lost 4 bases, V lost 0 bases, and 2 bases had no gene match. The chain's CDR3 is CASSVDGTSTGELFF. The CDR3 nucleotides are TGTGCCAGCAGCGTAGATGGGACTAGCACCGGGGAGCTGTTTTTT.

The genes are TRBV11-3 and TRBJ2-2; the D gene is possibly TRBD1 (5 bases). CDR3 length: 15 residues. The V and J ends lost 4 bases and 6 bases respectively, with 15 bases between them. CDR1 is SGHNT and CDR2 is YENEEA in the germline V gene. CDR3 residues: CASSSTQGVAGELFF. The CDR3 DNA reads TGTGCCAGCAGCTCTACGCAGGGTGTCGCCGGGGAGCTGTTTTTT. Full variable domain (missing parts from reference TRBV11-3 and TRBJ2-2): EAGVVQSPRYKIIEKKQPVAFWCNPISGHNTLYWYLQNLGQGPELLIRYENEEAVDDSQLPKDRFSAERLKGVDSTLKIQPAELGDSAVYLCASSSTQGVAGELFFGEGSRLTVL.

Only a few counts were recorded for this clone. The rearrangement links TRBV24-1 to TRBJ2-1; 9 bases agree with TRBD2. The germline CDR1 and CDR2 sequences are KGHDR and SFDVKD. The CDR3 has 16 amino acids. V lost 4 bases, J lost 6 bases, and 9 bases stayed unmatched. The CDR3, as DNA: TGTGCCACCAGTGACCTTAGCGGGAGTCGTGGCAATGAGCAGTTCTTC. It is translated as CATSDLSGSRGNEQFF.

In regard to this clone: A junction boundary mismatches the germline segment, possibly from a read error. The J gene is TRBJ2-1, the V gene TRBV7-7; D not resolved. CDR1 is SSHAT and CDR2 is FNYEAQ in the germline V gene (reference sequence). CDR3 length equals 13 residues. The CDR3 DNA is TGTGCTAGCAGCTTAAACGGAGCTGGTGAGCAGTTCTTC. This gives the protein CASSLNGAGEQFF.

The V call is TRBV4-3, the J call TRBJ2-5; TRBD2 agrees at 8 bases. Germline CDR1 reads LGHNA; CDR2 reads YSLEER. The CDR3 runs to 15 residues. The V and J ends lost 4 bases and 5 bases, in that order; junction bases with no gene match: 9. CDR3 region: CASSPSGLGGETQYF. CDR3 nucleotide sequence: TGCGCCAGCAGCCCCTCGGGACTAGGGGGGGAGACCCAGTACTTC.

This clone came up a few times. This chain joins TRBV4-2 and TRBJ2-3, with D tentatively TRBD2 (6 bases). V lost 4 bases, J lost 2 bases, and 10 bases lay in between. The V gene's germline CDR1 is LGHNA and CDR2 YNFKEQ. The CDR3 consists of 14 residues. DNA of the CDR3: TGTGCCAGCAGCCTGGGGACTCCCACAGATACGCAGTATTTT. Its protein is CASSLGTPTDTQYF.

This sequence joins TRBV7-9 and TRBJ1-4; 9 nucleotides agree with TRBD1. Per germline, CDR1 SEHNR and CDR2 FQNEAQ (reference sequence). Trimming took 5 bases from V and 8 from J; bases not matched to a gene: 3. The CDR3 extends over 13 amino acids. The CDR3 region is CASSRDRVEKLFF. CDR3 sequence (DNA): TGTGCCAGCAGCCGGGACAGGGTCGAAAAACTGTTTTTT.

This clone was seen a handful of times. CDR3 protein: CASSGRLAGGPWDEQFF. CDR3 in DNA: TGTGCCAGCAGCGGCCGACTAGCGGGGGGTCCTTGGGATGAGCAGTTCTTC. The chain couples TRBV9 to TRBJ2-1; TRBD2 aligns across 13 bases. Germline V lookup: CDR1 SGDLS, CDR2 YYNGEE. The CDR3 runs 17 residues. The V and J ends lost 3 bases and 8 bases, in that order; junction bases with no gene match: 11.

This chain links TRBV7-3 with TRBJ2-1, with 11 bases lining up with TRBD2. Germline V gene lookup returns CDR1 SGHTA and CDR2 FQGTGA. This CDR3 is built from 15 residues. The ends lost 5 bases at V and 5 bases at J; junction bases unmatched: 5. The DNA of the CDR3 is TGTGCCAGCAGCGAAACTAGCGGGGGTAACAATGAGCAGTTCTTC. This sequence encodes CASSETSGGNNEQFF.

The chain combines TRBV7-9 with TRBJ2-1; 8 nucleotides line up with TRBD2. The junction had 18 bases not matched to a gene; V was cut back by 5 bases and J by 9 bases. This CDR3 spans 17 amino acids. Germline CDR1 is SEHNR and CDR2 is FQNEAQ (reference sequence). CDR3 amino acids: CASSHIVAGPSLVEQFF. The CDR3 nucleotides read TGTGCCAGCAGCCACATAGTAGCGGGGCCTTCTTTGGTTGAGCAGTTCTTC.

The V and J genes are TRBV4-3 and TRBJ2-6; D remains unclear. CDR1 and CDR2 from the germline V gene are LGHNA and YSLEER. With 0 bases removed from V and 0 bases from J, the gap between germline ends came to 3 bases. The CDR3 contains 15 residues. This CDR3 reads CASSQEYSGANVLTF. The DNA for the CDR3 is TGCGCCAGCAGCCAAGAGTACTCTGGGGCCAACGTCCTGACTTTC.

The chain is built from TRBV27 and TRBJ2-7, with a weak D call TRBD1 (9 bases). CDR1 and CDR2 (germline): MNHEY, SMNVEV (reference sequence). Trimming shortened V by 4 bases and J by 3 bases, and 19 bases separated the two germline ends. CDR3 length: 16 residues. In nucleotides, the CDR3 is TGTGCCAGCAGTTATACAGGGGGCGCGGGGGGCTACGAGCAGTACTTC. Encoded protein: CASSYTGGAGGYEQYF.

V usage is TRBV5-4 and J usage is TRBJ2-1; 11 nucleotides match TRBD2. The germline V gene has CDR1 SGHNT and CDR2 YYREEE (reference sequence). Trimming at V came to 0 bases and at J to 4 bases, leaving 3 bases not matched to a gene. This CDR3 has 16 residues. Written as DNA, the CDR3 is TGTGCCAGCAGCTTGGAGCTAGCGGGAGGTTACAATGAGCAGTTCTTC. Its translation: CASSLELAGGYNEQFF. Drawing the rest from reference TRBV5-4 and TRBJ2-1, the complete variable domain is ETGVTQSPTHLIKTRGQQVTLRCSSQSGHNTVSWYQQALGQGPQFIFQYYREEENGRGNFPPRFSGLQFPNYSSELNVNALELDDSALYLCASSLELAGGYNEQFFGPGTRLTVL.

The gene calls are TRBV7-2 and TRBJ1-4, with 9 bases that match TRBD1. V lost 7 bases and J lost 5; bases outside the gene matches: 8. The CDR3 loop spans 15 amino acids. CDR1 SGHTA and CDR2 FQGNSA come from the germline V gene. CDR3 amino acids: CASTAGTGRNEKLFF. CDR3 nucleotide sequence: TGTGCCAGCACCGCAGGGACAGGGAGGAATGAAAAACTGTTTTTT.

The gene calls are TRBV4-3 and TRBJ1-1; D may be TRBD1 (5 bases). Germline V gene data show CDR1 as LGHNA and CDR2 as YSLEER. CDR3 length equals 16 residues. Deletions cut 1 base from V and 0 bases from J, with 12 bases between. DNA of the CDR3: TGCGCCAGCAGCCAAGGCTACTCAGGGTTGAACACTGAAGCTTTCTTT. Protein product: CASSQGYSGLNTEAFF.

This chain joins TRBV7-2 and TRBJ2-7; 7 positions agree with TRBD1. Losses at the gene ends were 0 bases for V and 5 bases for J; bases not matched to a gene: 7. From germline, CDR1 is SGHTA and CDR2 FQGNSA. The CDR3 totals 15 residues. The CDR3 here is CASSLATTGEHEQYF. The CDR3 region has the DNA TGTGCCAGCAGCTTAGCCACCACAGGGGAACACGAGCAGTACTTC.

The chain combines TRBV5-1 with TRBJ1-2; 7 bases agree with TRBD1. Trimming removed 0 bases from V and 8 bases from J; junction bases left unmatched: 7. The V gene's germline CDR1 is SGHRS and CDR2 YFSETQ. The length of the CDR3 is 14 residues. The CDR3 coding sequence is TGCGCCAGCAGCTTGGCCGGACAGGAAAAGGGCTACACCTTC. Protein product: CASSLAGQEKGYTF.

This chain joins TRBV4-1 and TRBJ1-4, with 7 bases fitting TRBD1. With 2 bases clipped from V and 7 bases from J, the junction kept 13 bases outside the gene matches. CDR1 is MGHRA, CDR2 YSYEKL, per germline. There are 17 residues in the CDR3. DNA for the CDR3: TGCGCCAGCAGCCAACGTCAGGCAGGGGGTCGGATTGAAAAACTGTTTTTT. It yields the protein CASSQRQAGGRIEKLFF.

CDR3: CASSIIAGGTNTGELFF. The DNA for the CDR3 is TGTGCCAGCAGCATCATAGCGGGAGGAACGAACACCGGGGAGCTGTTTTTT. The chain recombines TRBV11-2 with TRBJ2-2; 10 bases fit TRBD2. V lost 5 bases, J lost 0 bases, and 6 bases stayed unmatched. CDR1 is SGHAT, CDR2 FQNNGV, per germline. The CDR3 length is 17 residues.

V and J are TRBV7-2 and TRBJ2-2; 7 nucleotides match TRBD2. The CDR3 spans 14 residues. Germline lookup yields CDR1 SGHTA and CDR2 FQGNSA. V shed 4 bases, J shed 7 bases, and the junction held 6 bases outside the gene matches. The CDR3 DNA reads TGTGCCAGCAGCTCCCGGACTAGAGGCGGGGAGCTGTTTTTT. This codes for CASSSRTRGGELFF.

This chain uses TRBV12-3 or TRBV12-4 with TRBJ2-7, with D maybe TRBD2 (6 bases). The CDR3 consists of 12 residues. V shed 6 bases and J shed 7 bases, with 13 bases lying between them. DNA for the CDR3: TGTGCCAGCAGCCTGGGGACTCTTGAGCAGTACTTC. Its protein product is CASSLGTLEQYF.

The genes are TRBV29-1 and TRBJ1-2; 11 bases map to TRBD1. The junction had 11 bases not matched to a gene; V was cut back by 6 bases and J by 8 bases. The length of the CDR3 is 14 residues. Germline CDR1 reads SQVTM; CDR2 reads ANQGSEA. This CDR3 reads CSVETGTGGWGYTF. The CDR3 coding sequence is TGCAGCGTAGAAACCGGGACAGGGGGATGGGGCTACACCTTC.